The clone carrying this T cell receptor beta chain showed up just once. The antigen is unknown. This sample is drawn from a study of glioma-infiltrating T cells after dendritic cell vaccination. On the study more broadly: Dendritic cell vaccination trial patients had either newly diagnosed or recurrent glioblastoma. Study-level findings and limits: Complete blood and tumor specimen sets were limited to few patients.

TCRB CDR3 was amplified from 2 ug genomic DNA or less. Clones were sequenced by immunoSEQ multiplex PCR, and TCRdb holds only the in-frame ones, with some missing. The data show some 100,000 clones, more than 75% seen once. Germline values: CDR1 SGHTA, CDR2 FQGNSA. Between the trimmed V and J ends, which lost 2 bases and 4 bases, there was a span of 12 bases. CDR3 size: 14 residues. Blood PBMC samples: pre-vaccination, two weeks post third vaccination, and at tumor progression. V usage is TRBV7-2 and J usage is TRBJ2-7; TRBD1 might be the D (5 bases). The sequence was collected from a human donor with glioblastoma. This sample comprised blood, obtained before dendritic cell vaccination. The CDR3 region has the DNA TGTGCCAGCAGCTTATCCACAGGACCTTACGAGCAGTACTTC. Its protein is CASSLSTGPYEQYF.